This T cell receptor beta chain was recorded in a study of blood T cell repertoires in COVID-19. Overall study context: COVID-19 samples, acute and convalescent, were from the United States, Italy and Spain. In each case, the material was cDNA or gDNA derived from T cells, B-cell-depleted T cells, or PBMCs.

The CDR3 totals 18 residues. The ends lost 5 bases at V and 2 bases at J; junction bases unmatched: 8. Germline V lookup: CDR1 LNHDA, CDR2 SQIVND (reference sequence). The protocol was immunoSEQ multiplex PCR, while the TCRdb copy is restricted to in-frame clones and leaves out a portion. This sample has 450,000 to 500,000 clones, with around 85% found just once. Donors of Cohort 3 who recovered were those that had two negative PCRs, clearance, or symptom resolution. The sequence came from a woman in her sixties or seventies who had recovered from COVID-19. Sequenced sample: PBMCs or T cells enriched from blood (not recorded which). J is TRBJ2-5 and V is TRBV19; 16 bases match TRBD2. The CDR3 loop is CASSGTSGGVRWQETQYF. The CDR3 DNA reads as TGTGCCAGTAGTGGGACTAGCGGGGGGGTTCGGTGGCAAGAGACCCAGTACTTC.